The next 10 T cell receptor beta chains were all read from a single sample in a study of T cell repertoires in cytomegalovirus infection. Each CDR3 protein gets one entry after TCRdb re-called the reads with MiXCR. The repertoire includes roughly 230,000 distinct CDR3 sequences, approximately 24% of them detected once, and roughly 18% sits in the top ten. The material sequenced was CD8+ T cells from PBMCs. These receptors all stem from a human donor in good health (CMV status not recorded). Some clones in this sample may be carry-over from other donors' samples.

The rearrangement uses TRBV24-1 and TRBJ2-3; TRBD2 matches at 7 bases. Germline V gene sequence: CDR1 KGHDR, CDR2 SFDVKD. V lost 2 bases, J lost 2 bases, and 3 bases stayed unmatched. The length of the CDR3 is 15 residues. The CDR3 is CATSDWGLPTDTQYF. The CDR3 nucleotides are TGTGCCACCAGTGATTGGGGACTACCCACAGATACGCAGTATTTT.

This clonotype was observed a handful of times. The genes are TRBV28 and TRBJ2-7, with TRBD1 matching over 9 bases. J was trimmed by 4 bases and V by 1 base; bases with no gene match: 8. This CDR3 comprises 16 residues. Germline CDR1 is MDHEN and CDR2 is SYDVKM. CDR3 loop: CASSLSVGQGRYEQYF. CDR3 DNA sequence: TGTGCCAGCAGTTTATCCGTGGGACAGGGCCGGTACGAGCAGTACTTC.

This clonotype was detected many times. The rearrangement joins TRBV7-2 to TRBJ2-7; the D gene is possibly TRBD2 (5 bases). The CDR3 sequence is 13 residues long. Germline CDR1 reads SGHTA; CDR2 reads FQGNSA. Trimming took off 3 bases at V and 2 bases at J, with 8 bases between the two ends. As DNA, the CDR3 is TGTGCCAGCAGCTTGGACTTGACCTACGAGCAGTACTTC. It codes for CASSLDLTYEQYF.

The chain employs TRBV24-1 and TRBJ2-3; D not certain. The CDR3 loop spans 14 amino acids. V was clipped by 5 bases and J by 3 bases, with 11 bases between them. Germline V lookup: CDR1 KGHDR, CDR2 SFDVKD. The CDR3 nucleotides are TGTGCCACCAGTGGAAGAAGGGCTACAGATACGCAGTATTTT. It specifies CATSGRRATDTQYF.

The chain recombines TRBV28 with TRBJ1-5; D not certain. Trimming cost V 1 base and J 7 bases, with 8 bases left between them. The CDR3 is 13 amino acids. Germline loops: CDR1 MDHEN, CDR2 SYDVKM. The CDR3, as DNA: TGTGCCAGCAGTTTATTAGGCTTACAGCCCCAGCATTTT. Amino acids: CASSLLGLQPQHF.

This clonotype was counted many times. The chain carries TRBV6-5 and TRBJ1-1; D ambiguous. The germline CDR1 and CDR2 sequences are MNHEY and SVGAGI. V was shortened by 0 bases and J by 1 base, with 6 bases between the two germline ends. The CDR3 has 14 residues. The CDR3 reads CASSYSVGNTEAFF. The CDR3 nucleotides are TGTGCCAGCAGTTACTCGGTGGGGAACACTGAAGCTTTCTTT.

The genes are TRBV7-6 and TRBJ2-7; 7 positions match TRBD1. Germline V lookup: CDR1 SGHVS, CDR2 FNYEAQ. The CDR3 spans 13 residues. V shed 3 bases and J 5 bases; nucleotides not matched to a gene: 4. The CDR3 loop is CASSFSGQDEQYF. CDR3 nucleotides: TGTGCCAGCAGCTTCTCCGGACAGGACGAGCAGTACTTC. The whole variable domain, filled in from reference TRBV7-6 and TRBJ2-7, reads GAGVSQSPRYKVTKRGQDVALRCDPISGHVSLYWYRQALGQGPEFLTYFNYEAQQDKSGLPNDRFSAERPEGSISTLTIQRTEQRDSAMYRCASSFSGQDEQYFGPGTRLTVT.

The V gene is TRBV5-1, the J gene TRBJ2-1; D is possibly TRBD1 or TRBD2 (5 bases each). This CDR3 is built from 15 residues. The V end was cut by 3 bases, the J end by 4 bases, with 14 bases between. Germline V lookup: CDR1 SGHRS, CDR2 YFSETQ. CDR3 coding DNA: TGCGCCAGCAGCTCCGGTGGGACCCAATACAATGAGCAGTTCTTC. Its protein is CASSSGGTQYNEQFF. Together with reference TRBV5-1 and TRBJ2-1, the CDR3 gives the full variable domain: KAGVTQTPRYLIKTRGQQVTLSCSPISGHRSVSWYQQTPGQGLQFLFEYFSETQRNKGNFPGRFSGRQFSNSRSEMNVSTLELGDSALYLCASSSGGTQYNEQFFGPGTRLTVL.

This clonotype was observed a few times. This chain links TRBV19 with TRBJ2-2, with TRBD2 matching over 12 bases. Germline V gives CDR1 LNHDA, CDR2 SQIVND (reference sequence). V shed 7 bases and J 4 bases; nucleotides not matched to a gene: 7. The CDR3 has 16 amino acids. The CDR3 is CASTPTSGGATGELFF. Written as DNA, the CDR3 is TGTGCCAGTACCCCGACTAGCGGGGGAGCCACCGGGGAGCTGTTTTTT.

The V gene is TRBV7-9, the J gene TRBJ2-4, with D uncertain. The CDR3 covers 14 residues. Germline V gene data show CDR1 as SEHNR and CDR2 as FQNEAQ (reference sequence). The ends were cut back, 2 bases at V and 0 bases at J, with 5 bases in the middle. The CDR3, as DNA: TGTGCCAGCAGCTTACCGCTAGCCAAAAACATTCAGTACTTC. Residues: CASSLPLAKNIQYF.